This T cell receptor (beta chain) was retrieved from a study of blood T cell repertoires in COVID-19. Study overall: T cells, B-cell-depleted T cells, or PBMCs provided the cDNA or gDNA that served as material.

The repertoire was sequenced with immunoSEQ multiplex PCR; TCRdb's copy has only in-frame clones and lacks some. The table includes about 160,000 clones, approximately 87% detected once. V lost 6 bases and J lost 4, with 19 bases in between. This CDR3 is 15 amino acids long. The germline CDR1 and CDR2 sequences are SGHNT and YYREEE (reference sequence). Symptom resolution, clearance, or two negative PCRs marked the recovered donors of Cohort 3. The chain has TRBV5-4 and TRBJ1-1, with D tentatively TRBD1 (6 bases). The sequencing sample was made of PBMCs or T cells enriched from blood (not recorded which). This receptor was taken from a woman between 45 and 60 years old who had recovered from COVID-19. CDR3 protein: CASTVGVQGPTEAFF. In DNA, the CDR3 is TGTGCCAGCACCGTTGGGGTACAGGGCCCCACTGAAGCTTTCTTT. The full variable domain, in which reference TRBV5-4 and TRBJ1-1 provide the parts outside the CDR3, is ETGVTQSPTHLIKTRGQQVTLRCSSQSGHNTVSWYQQALGQGPQFIFQYYREEENGRGNFPPRFSGLQFPNYSSELNVNALELDDSALYLCASTVGVQGPTEAFFGQGTRLTVV.